This passage covers 2 T cell receptor beta chains from one sample sequenced in a study of blood T cells in healthy people across ages. With a J-beta primer mix and a sample-barcoded 5' primer, a second PCR ran about 7 to 12 cycles. TCRdb re-derived calls from the 5' RACE reads in MiXCR, one entry per CDR3 protein. The sample contains 910,000 or so distinct CDR3 sequences, roughly 51% of which appear only once. Sequenced: blood. These TCRs come from a woman aged 55-70 years in good health.

This clonotype turned up a few times. V usage is TRBV13 and J usage is TRBJ1-2, with a tentative D call TRBD1 (5 bases). The CDR3 consists of 14 residues. V was pared by 6 bases and J by 6 bases, with 17 bases between. CDR1 is PRHDT, CDR2 FYEKMQ, per germline (reference sequence). The CDR3 sequence: CASSLQRGADGYTF. Here the CDR3 DNA reads TGTGCCAGCAGTCTTCAACGGGGCGCAGATGGCTACACCTTC.

This clonotype was picked up a small number of times. V usage is TRBV12-3 or TRBV12-4 and J usage is TRBJ1-4; D unclear. This CDR3 has 12 amino acids. V lost 4 bases to trimming and J lost 8 bases, with 8 bases between them. The CDR3 reads CASSYFGEKLFF. The CDR3, as DNA: TGTGCCAGCAGTTATTTCGGGGAAAAACTGTTTTTT.